The present entry profiles one T cell receptor (beta chain) with its context. Its antigen remains unknown. Time point specified: persistent/refractory GD, antithyroid drugs over 5 years with positive TRAb. PBMC RNA served as the TCR library source. An endocrinology department in Xi'an, China, recruited the patients. This entry belongs to a study of regulatory T cells in long-lasting Graves disease. Overall study context: Positivity for TSH receptor antibodies plus over 5 years of antithyroid drugs meant persistent Graves' disease.

Germline V gene lookup returns CDR1 LNHDA and CDR2 SQIVND (reference sequence). The V gene lost 3 bases and the J gene lost 4 bases, with 10 bases spanning the gap. The CDR3 length is 14 residues. Investigators prepared the TCR beta libraries by applying iRepertoire HTBI primers and Arm-PCR of CDR3 regions. TCRdb used MiXCR to reprocess the multiplex PCR reads, holding one entry per CDR3 protein. Of roughly 490,000 distinct CDR3 sequences in the sample, about 20% were seen once. Study findings and constraints: TRBV28, TRBJ1-2 and TRBJ2-5 were segments that persistent disease favored. Persistent patients shared more public clonotypes (under 3,000) than newly diagnosed patients (approximately 1,000).

The receptor was derived from a female donor with Graves disease. The sample was peripheral blood mononuclear cells (PBMCs), taken when the disease was refractory, from a patient treated with antithyroid drugs. J is TRBJ1-5 and V is TRBV19, with D tentatively TRBD1 (6 bases). The CDR3 sequence: CASSIAGENQPQHF. In nucleotides, the CDR3 is TGTGCCAGTAGTATTGCAGGGGAAAATCAGCCCCAGCATTTT.